This T cell receptor (beta chain) derives from a study of cytomegalovirus exposure and HLA in healthy donors. Findings and limits, study-wide: As a later analysis showed, a missense DCLRE1C variant was linked to trimming of TCR beta V- and J-genes. The study dropped some indistinguishable V segments, TRBV6-2 and TRBV6-3 among them. Investigators reported around 150 TCR beta chains as tied to cytomegalovirus. A prior analysis recorded that most TCR beta V segments were productive about 90% or about 30% of the time.

It was with 60 Vbeta and 13 Jbeta primers that the PCR ran. Repertoires were generated with immunoSEQ multiplex PCR, while TCRdb's copy carries only in-frame clones and drops some. The table has about 190,000 clones, approximately 80% seen once. Germline lookup yields CDR1 SGHRS and CDR2 YFSETQ. Trimming shortened V by 1 base and J by 7 bases, and 15 bases separated the two germline ends. This CDR3 contains 14 residues. This clone appeared a single time. The antigen is not known. The receptor comes from a woman in her 30s in good health and CMV-seronegative. The V and J genes are TRBV5-1 and TRBJ2-7, with D possibly being TRBD1 (7 bases). Sample: PBMCs. The chain's CDR3 is CASSLRGQGGEQYF. Here the CDR3 DNA reads TGCGCCAGCAGCTTGAGAGGGCAGGGGGGTGAGCAGTACTTC. Filled out from reference TRBV5-1 and TRBJ2-7, the complete variable domain reads KAGVTQTPRYLIKTRGQQVTLSCSPISGHRSVSWYQQTPGQGLQFLFEYFSETQRNKGNFPGRFSGRQFSNSRSEMNVSTLELGDSALYLCASSLRGQGGEQYFGPGTRLTVT.